This T cell receptor (beta chain) derives from a study of CD8 T cells in Susac syndrome. The CDR3 runs to 15 residues. Between the trimmed V and J ends, which lost 0 bases and 4 bases, there was a span of 12 bases. CDR1 and CDR2 from the germline V gene are LGHNA and YNFKEQ. Random hexamers served to reverse transcribe roughly 0.5 to 1 ug RNA. Amplification of TCR beta CDR3 across 54 Vbeta and 13 Jbeta was performed with immunoSEQ multiplex PCR. From the immunoSEQ multiplex PCR reads, TCRdb called clonotypes with MiXCR, one entry per CDR3 protein. The sample lists roughly 190,000 distinct CDR3 sequences; around 93% were seen once.

The V gene is TRBV4-2, the J gene TRBJ1-2; tentative D call: TRBD1 (6 bases). The sequenced sample consisted of CD4+ T cells from PBMCs. The sequence derives from a human donor in good health. CDR3 DNA: TGTGCCAGCAGCCAAGATGCAGGGGACGGCTATGGCTACACCTTC. Protein product: CASSQDAGDGYGYTF.